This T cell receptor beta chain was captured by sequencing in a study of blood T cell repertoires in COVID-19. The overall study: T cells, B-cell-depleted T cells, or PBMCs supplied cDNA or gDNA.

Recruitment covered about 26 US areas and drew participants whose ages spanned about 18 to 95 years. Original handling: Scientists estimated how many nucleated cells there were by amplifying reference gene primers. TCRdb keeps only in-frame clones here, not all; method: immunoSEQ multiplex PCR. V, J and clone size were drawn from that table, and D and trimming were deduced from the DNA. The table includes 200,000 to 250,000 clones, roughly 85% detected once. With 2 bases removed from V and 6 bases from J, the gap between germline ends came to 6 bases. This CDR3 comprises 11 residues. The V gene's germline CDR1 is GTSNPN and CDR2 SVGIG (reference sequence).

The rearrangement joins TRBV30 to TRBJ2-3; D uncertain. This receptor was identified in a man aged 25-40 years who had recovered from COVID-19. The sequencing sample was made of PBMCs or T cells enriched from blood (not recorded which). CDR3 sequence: CAWSPFDTQYF. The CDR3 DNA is TGTGCCTGGAGTCCCTTCGATACGCAGTATTTT.